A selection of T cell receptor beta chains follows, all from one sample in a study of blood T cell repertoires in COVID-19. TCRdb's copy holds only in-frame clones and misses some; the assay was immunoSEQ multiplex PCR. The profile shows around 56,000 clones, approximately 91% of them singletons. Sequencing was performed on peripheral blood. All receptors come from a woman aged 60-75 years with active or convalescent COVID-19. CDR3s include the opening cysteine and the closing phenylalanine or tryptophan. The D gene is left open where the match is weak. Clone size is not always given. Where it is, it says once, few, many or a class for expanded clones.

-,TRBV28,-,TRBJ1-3,TGTGCCAGCCGAAGGAGGGGAGACACCATATATTTT,CASRRRGDTIYF
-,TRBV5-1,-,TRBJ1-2,TGCGCCAGCAGCTTGGATGGCATGTTGAACTATGGCTACACCTTC,CASSLDGMLNYGYTF
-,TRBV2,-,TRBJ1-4,TGTGCCAGCAGTGAAGACATTGCAACTAATGAAAAACTGTTTTTT,CASSEDIATNEKLFF
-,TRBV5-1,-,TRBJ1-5,TGCGCCAGCAGCTTATCGGGAGAGATCTATCAGCCCCAGCATTTT,CASSLSGEIYQPQHF
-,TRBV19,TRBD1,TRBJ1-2,TGTGCCAGTAGTCAGACAGGGGGCATCGGGGGCTACACCTTC,CASSQTGGIGGYTF
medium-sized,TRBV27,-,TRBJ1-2,TGTGCCAGCAGTGCCCAGGGGAGTGGCTACACCTTC,CASSAQGSGYTF
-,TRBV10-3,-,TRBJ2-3,TGTGCCATCAGTGAGTCGATTAATGGAGGGGCCACAGATACGCAGTATTTT,CAISESINGGATDTQYF
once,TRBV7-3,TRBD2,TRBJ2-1,TGTGCCAGCAGCCCATTGACTAGCGGGCGAACTTACTCCTACAATGAGCAGTTCTTC,CASSPLTSGRTYSYNEQFF
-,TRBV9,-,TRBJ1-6,TGTGCCAGCAGCGGCGGGCCCATAGGGGGTTCACCCCTCCACTTT,CASSGGPIGGSPLHF
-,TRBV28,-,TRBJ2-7,TGTGCCAGCAGTCCCATTGGACTCTACGAGCAGTACTTC,CASSPIGLYEQYF
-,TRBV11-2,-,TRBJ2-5,TGTGCCAGCAGCTTAATCCCGCACAGCTTCCAAGAGACCCAGTACTTC,CASSLIPHSFQETQYF
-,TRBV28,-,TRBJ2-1,TGTGCCAGCAGGCCCCCCCTAGCGATTGAGCAGTTCTTC,CASRPPLAIEQFF
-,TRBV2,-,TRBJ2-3,TGTGCCAGCCGTAACGGGGGCACAGATACGCAGTATTTT,CASRNGGTDTQYF
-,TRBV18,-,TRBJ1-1,TGTGCCAGCTCACCACTCCGGGGGACGAGTGAAGCTTTCTTT,CASSPLRGTSEAFF
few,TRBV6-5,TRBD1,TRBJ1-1,TGTGCCAGCAGGGGACAGGGTTACACTGAAGCTTTCTTT,CASRGQGYTEAFF
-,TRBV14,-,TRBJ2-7,TGTGCCAGCAGCCTTTTTACAGGGGATTACGGGAGCGAGCAGTACTTC,CASSLFTGDYGSEQYF
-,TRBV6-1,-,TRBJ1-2,TGTGCCAGCAGTGAAGTTCACAGGAACTATGGCTACACCTTC,CASSEVHRNYGYTF
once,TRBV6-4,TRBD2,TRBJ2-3,TGTGCCAGCAGTGAAACGGGAGGGCCAGATACGCAGTATTTT,CASSETGGPDTQYF
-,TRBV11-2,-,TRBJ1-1,TGTGCCAGCAGCTTAGAAGGTACAGGGAAGACTGAAGCTTTCTTT,CASSLEGTGKTEAFF
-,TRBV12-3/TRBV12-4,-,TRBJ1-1,TGTGCCAGCAGTTTAGCAGCCAAACTTGAAGCTTTCTTT,CASSLAAKLEAFF
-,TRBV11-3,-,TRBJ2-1,TGTGCCAGCAGCTTAGAGGGCAGTCATGAGCAGTTCTTC,CASSLEGSHEQFF
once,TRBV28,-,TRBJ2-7,TGTGCCAGCCTTAACATAAGGGGGACCTACGAGCAGTACTTC,CASLNIRGTYEQYF
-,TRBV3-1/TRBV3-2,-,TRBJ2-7,TGTGCCAGCGCAAGGGCGGGTCCCTACGAGCAGTACTTC,CASARAGPYEQYF
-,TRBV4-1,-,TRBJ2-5,TGCGCCAGCAGCCAAGAAGGAGACTCTCAAGAGACCCAGTACTTC,CASSQEGDSQETQYF
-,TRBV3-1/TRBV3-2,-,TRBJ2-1,TGTGCCAGCAGCCAAGACGACTACCGCTCCTACAATGAGCAGTTCTTC,CASSQDDYRSYNEQFF
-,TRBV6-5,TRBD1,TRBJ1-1,TGTGCCAGCAGTTACTACAGGGGGGACACTGAAGCTTTCTTT,CASSYYRGDTEAFF
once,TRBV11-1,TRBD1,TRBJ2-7,TGTGCCAGCAGCCGACAGGGTTACGAGCAGTACTTC,CASSRQGYEQYF
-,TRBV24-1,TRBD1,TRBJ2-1,TGTGCCACCAGTGATTACCGGGACAGGGGACATGAGCAGTTCTTC,CATSDYRDRGHEQFF
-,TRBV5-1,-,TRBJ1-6,TGCGCCAGCAGCTTAGGCGGGACGTCCTATAATTCACCCCTCCACTTT,CASSLGGTSYNSPLHF
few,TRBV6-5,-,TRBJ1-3,TGTGCCACCTCAGGGGCCTCTGGAAACACCATATATTTT,CATSGASGNTIYF
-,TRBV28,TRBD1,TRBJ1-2,TGTGCCAGCATTGAGAGGGACAGACGCAACTATGGCTACACCTTC,CASIERDRRNYGYTF
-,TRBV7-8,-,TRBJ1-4,TGTGCCAGCAGACGGGGATTCGCAACTAATGAAAAACTGTTTTTT,CASRRGFATNEKLFF
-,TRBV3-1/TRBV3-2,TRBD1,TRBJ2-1,TGTGCCAGCAGCCAAGTAAAGGAGGACAGGGGGCTGGTTGAGCAGTTCTTC,CASSQVKEDRGLVEQFF
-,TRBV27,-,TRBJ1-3,TGTGCCAGCAGTGACAGAGCCCTCTCTGGAAACACCATATATTTT,CASSDRALSGNTIYF
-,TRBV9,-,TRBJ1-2,TGTGCCAGCAGCGACCAGGGGATCGGCTACACCTTC,CASSDQGIGYTF
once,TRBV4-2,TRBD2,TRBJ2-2,TGTGCCAGCAGCCAAGAAGTACTAGCGGGAAGGACCGGGGAGCTGTTTTTT,CASSQEVLAGRTGELFF
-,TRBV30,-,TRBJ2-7,TGTGCCTGGAGTGCACTACCTAAAAGCTCCTACGAGCAGTACTTC,CAWSALPKSSYEQYF
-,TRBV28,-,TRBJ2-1,TGTGCCAGCAGTTTCAGTGAGCAGTTCTTC,CASSFSEQFF
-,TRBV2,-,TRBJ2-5,TGTGCCAGCAGTGTACTAGACGCGGCGACCCAGTACTTC,CASSVLDAATQYF
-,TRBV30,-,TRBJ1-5,TGTGCCTGGAGTGTATGGCAGGGTGGCAATCAGCCCCAGCATTTT,CAWSVWQGGNQPQHF
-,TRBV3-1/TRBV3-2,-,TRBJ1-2,TGTGCCAGCAGCGAGAATTCGGATGGCTACACCTTC,CASSENSDGYTF
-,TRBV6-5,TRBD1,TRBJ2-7,TGTGCCAGCAGTTTGGGGGGACAGGGAGTAGGGCAGTACTTC,CASSLGGQGVGQYF
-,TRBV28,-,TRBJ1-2,TGTGCCAGCAGTCCCGCCGCTTGGGTCGGGGGCTACACCTTC,CASSPAAWVGGYTF
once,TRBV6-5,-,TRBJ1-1,TGTGCCAGCAGTTACCGCAGAGGGGGCACTGAAGCTTTCTTT,CASSYRRGGTEAFF
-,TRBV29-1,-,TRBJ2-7,TGCAGCGTTGCACTAGGTTTGAGCTCCTACGAGCAGTACTTC,CSVALGLSSYEQYF
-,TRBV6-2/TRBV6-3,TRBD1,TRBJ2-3,TGTGCCAGCAGTTCTCCATCTACCGGGACAGGGGGAGATACGCAGTATTTT,CASSSPSTGTGGDTQYF
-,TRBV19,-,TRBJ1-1,TGTGCCAGTAGATGGGGGCTTTCCGGCACTGAAGCTTTCTTT,CASRWGLSGTEAFF
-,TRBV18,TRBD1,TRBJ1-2,TGTGCCAGCACGGCCGGGACAGGGAGTCGCTACACCTTC,CASTAGTGSRYTF
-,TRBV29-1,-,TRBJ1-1,TGCAGCGGCCAACGTTTACTTATGAACACTGAAGCTTTCTTT,CSGQRLLMNTEAFF
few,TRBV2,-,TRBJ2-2,TGTGCCAGCCAGGGGCGTTCGAACACCGGGGAGCTGTTTTTT,CASQGRSNTGELFF